This is a list of T cell receptor beta chains from one sample in a study of OX40 agonist ivuxolimab in advanced cancers. Profiling relied on immunoSEQ multiplex PCR, and the TCRdb table lists in-frame clones only, not all of them. The profile shows about 73,000 clones, roughly 86% of them singletons. Sequencing used CD4+ or CD8+ T cells sorted from blood, obtained in a trial of the OX40 agonist ivuxolimab. These receptors originate from an adult with an advanced solid tumor such as melanoma, head and neck, liver or kidney cancer. The CDR3 runs from the conserved cysteine through the conserved F or W. A D gene is named only where the DNA matches it firmly. Rows may omit the clone size; those that give it use once, few, many or a size class.

clone size	D gene	V gene	J gene	CDR3 protein	CDR3 DNA
NA	TRBD2	TRBV19	TRBJ2-1	CASSSAGGSSYNEQFF	TGTGCCAGTAGTTCAGCGGGAGGGAGCTCCTACAATGAGCAGTTCTTC
NA	NA	TRBV18	TRBJ2-7	CASSPPSGYEQYF	TGTGCCAGCTCACCACCGAGCGGTTACGAGCAGTACTTC
NA	NA	TRBV19	TRBJ2-7	CASRMDGRGLYEQYF	TGTGCCAGTAGGATGGACGGGAGGGGGCTTTACGAGCAGTACTTC
NA	NA	TRBV28	TRBJ1-1	CASSFSWKEAFF	TGTGCCAGCAGTTTTTCTTGGAAGGAAGCTTTCTTT
NA	TRBD1	TRBV9	TRBJ2-4	CASSGTGAKNIQYF	TGTGCCAGCAGCGGGACAGGGGCTAAAAACATTCAGTACTTC
NA	NA	TRBV28	TRBJ2-2	CASSFIGGATGELFF	TGTGCCAGCAGTTTTATTGGGGGTGCGACCGGGGAGCTGTTTTTT
NA	NA	TRBV2	TRBJ1-1	CASSEVRAVNTEAFF	TGTGCCAGCAGTGAAGTGAGGGCAGTGAACACTGAAGCTTTCTTT
NA	TRBD1	TRBV5-1	TRBJ1-4	CASNPGQGGEKLFF	TGCGCCAGCAACCCGGGACAGGGAGGCGAAAAACTGTTTTTT
once	NA	TRBV28	TRBJ1-1	CGGAAGRDTEAFF	TGTGGTGGGGCCGCCGGGAGAGACACTGAAGCTTTCTTT
NA	NA	TRBV5-1	TRBJ1-2	CASSLGTQGGYGYTF	TGCGCCAGCAGCTTGGGAACCCAGGGAGGCTATGGCTACACCTTC
NA	NA	TRBV5-3	TRBJ2-3	CARSSSTDTQYF	TGTGCCAGAAGCTCTAGCACAGATACGCAGTATTTT
NA	NA	TRBV5-1	TRBJ2-7	CASSSQGNSYEQYF	TGCGCCAGCAGCTCACAGGGAAACTCCTACGAGCAGTACTTC
NA	NA	TRBV5-1	TRBJ1-4	CASLQGSANEKLFF	TGCGCCAGCCTACAGGGATCAGCTAATGAAAAACTGTTTTTT
NA	NA	TRBV7-8	TRBJ1-1	CASSSRGNTEAFF	TGTGCCAGTAGCTCCAGGGGTAACACTGAAGCTTTCTTT
once	TRBD2	TRBV5-6	TRBJ2-3	CASSFGGGGLGTDTQYF	TGTGCCAGCAGCTTTGGCGGGGGGGGCCTGGGCACAGATACGCAGTATTTT
few	NA	TRBV5-8	TRBJ1-1	CASSLGPNTEAFF	TGTGCCAGCAGCTTGGGACCGAACACTGAAGCTTTCTTT
once	NA	TRBV29-1	TRBJ1-1	CSFAGSGSTEAFF	TGCAGCTTCGCCGGCTCGGGCAGCACTGAAGCTTTCTTT
NA	TRBD1	TRBV5-4	TRBJ2-5	CASSTGQGQGETQYF	TGTGCCAGCAGCACCGGACAGGGACAAGGGGAGACCCAGTACTTC
NA	NA	TRBV6-5	TRBJ1-1	CASSRGRGTEAFF	TGTGCCAGCAGCCGGGGCCGGGGCACTGAAGCTTTCTTT
NA	NA	TRBV6-1	TRBJ1-5	CASSEQGGQPQHF	TGTGCCAGCAGTGAACAGGGCGGTCAGCCCCAGCATTTT
NA	NA	TRBV6-6	TRBJ2-3	CASRRQATKTDTQYF	TGTGCCAGCAGGCGACAGGCGACTAAAACAGATACGCAGTATTTT
few	NA	TRBV5-1	TRBJ1-1	CASKGTLNTEAFF	TGCGCCAGCAAGGGGACACTCAACACTGAAGCTTTCTTT
few	NA	TRBV18	TRBJ1-1	CASSPELNTEAFF	TGTGCCAGCTCACCTGAATTGAACACTGAAGCTTTCTTT
NA	TRBD1	TRBV30	TRBJ1-1	CAWRGQGASEAFF	TGTGCCTGGAGGGGACAGGGGGCCTCTGAAGCTTTCTTT
NA	NA	TRBV28	TRBJ1-1	CASSRMLGGFSEAFF	TGTGCCAGCAGTCGTATGTTGGGAGGCTTCTCTGAAGCCTTCTTT
NA	NA	TRBV30	TRBJ1-1	CAWSGLQAFF	TGTGCCTGGAGTGGGCTCCAAGCTTTCTTT
NA	NA	TRBV19	TRBJ1-2	CASSIRVMTTLSNYGYTF	TGTGCCAGTAGTATTCGGGTGATGACAACCCTCTCCAACTATGGCTACACCTTC
NA	NA	TRBV6-5	TRBJ1-2	CASSYGAGGNYGYTF	TGTGCCAGCAGTTACGGCGCGGGGGGGAATTATGGCTACACCTTC
NA	NA	TRBV19	TRBJ1-2	CATWTGLGGYTF	TGTGCCACCTGGACGGGCCTGGGCGGCTACACCTTC
NA	NA	TRBV27	TRBJ1-1	CASSFGLRNTEAFF	TGTGCCAGCAGTTTCGGGCTTCGGAACACTGAAGCTTTCTTT
NA	NA	TRBV6-1	TRBJ2-7	CASDRAYEQYF	TGTGCCAGCGACAGAGCCTACGAGCAGTACTTC
NA	TRBD2	TRBV30	TRBJ2-1	CASGLAIYNEQFF	TGTGCATCGGGACTAGCAATCTACAATGAGCAGTTCTTC
NA	TRBD1	TRBV2	TRBJ2-2	CASSVGQGGNTGELFF	TGTGCCAGCAGCGTAGGACAGGGGGGGAACACCGGGGAGCTGTTTTTT
NA	TRBD1	TRBV5-4	TRBJ2-3	CASSSPGQGISDTQYF	TGTGCCAGCAGCTCTCCGGGACAGGGAATATCAGATACGCAGTATTTT
NA	TRBD2	TRBV6-5	TRBJ2-7	CASSTSGTSIYEQYF	TGTGCCAGCAGTACCAGCGGGACTAGTATCTACGAGCAGTACTTC
NA	NA	TRBV5-8	TRBJ2-5	CASSLEGARLPTQYF	TGTGCCAGCAGCTTGGAGGGAGCCCGGCTGCCGACCCAGTACTTC
NA	NA	TRBV20-1	TRBJ2-1	CSVLRNNEQFF	TGCAGTGTTTTAAGAAACAATGAGCAGTTCTTC
NA	TRBD1	TRBV5-1	TRBJ2-5	CASKPLGQQETQYF	TGCGCCAGCAAACCTCTGGGACAGCAAGAGACCCAGTACTTC
NA	TRBD1	TRBV10-1	TRBJ1-5	CACGQGNQPQHF	TGCGCCTGTGGACAGGGCAATCAGCCCCAGCATTTT
few	NA	TRBV19	TRBJ2-2	CASGRVGVGELFF	TGTGCCAGCGGCAGGGTAGGGGTCGGGGAGCTGTTTTTT
NA	NA	TRBV30	TRBJ1-1	CAWSVWAANEAFF	TGTGCCTGGAGTGTGTGGGCAGCGAATGAAGCTTTCTTT
NA	NA	TRBV5-4	TRBJ1-5	CASSLAPGGNQPQHF	TGTGCCAGCAGCTTGGCTCCCGGGGGCAATCAGCCCCAGCATTTT
NA	NA	TRBV20-1	TRBJ1-3	CSAVSGNTIYF	TGCAGTGCTGTCTCTGGAAACACCATATATTTT
NA	NA	TRBV25-1	TRBJ2-1	CASSDAGRDGGEQFF	TGTGCCAGCAGTGATGCCGGGCGCGATGGGGGTGAGCAGTTCTTC
NA	TRBD1	TRBV5-6	TRBJ2-4	CASSLGRGAKNIQYF	TGTGCCAGCAGCTTGGGCAGGGGGGCCAAAAACATTCAGTACTTC
NA	TRBD2	TRBV6-5	TRBJ2-5	CASSSVSGGAEETQYF	TGTGCCAGCAGTTCCGTTAGCGGGGGGGCGGAAGAGACCCAGTACTTC
once	NA	TRBV10-3	TRBJ2-3	CAISVGTDTQYF	TGTGCCATCAGTGTAGGAACAGATACGCAGTATTTT
NA	NA	TRBV23-1	TRBJ1-2	CASSQSSQGGNLYGYTF	TGCGCCAGCAGTCAATCGAGCCAGGGAGGAAACCTCTATGGCTACACCTTC
few	NA	TRBV7-8	TRBJ1-2	CASSLGTPGGYTF	TGTGCCAGCAGCTTAGGGACACCGGGAGGCTACACCTTC
once	TRBD2	TRBV2	TRBJ2-5	CASSVRGLAGGETQYF	TGTGCCAGCAGTGTAAGGGGACTAGCGGGAGGAGAGACCCAGTACTTC
NA	NA	TRBV5-4	TRBJ1-5	CASSLDGNSNQPQHF	TGTGCCAGCAGCTTGGACGGAAATAGCAATCAGCCCCAGCATTTT
NA	NA	TRBV28	TRBJ1-1	CASSPTGLNTEAFF	TGTGCCAGCAGCCCTACAGGGTTGAACACTGAAGCTTTCTTT
NA	TRBD1	TRBV5-1	TRBJ2-7	CASSKDQTGGVYEQYF	TGCGCCAGCAGCAAGGACCAGACAGGGGGCGTCTACGAGCAGTACTTC
NA	NA	TRBV27	TRBJ1-5	CASSFGGGQPQHF	TGTGCCAGCAGTTTTGGGGGTGGGCAGCCCCAGCATTTT
NA	TRBD1	TRBV6-1	TRBJ1-5	CASKEGTGGQPQHF	TGTGCCAGCAAAGAAGGGACAGGGGGACAGCCCCAGCATTTT